This TCR beta chain was identified during a study of T cell repertoires in cytomegalovirus infection (dated by TCRdb to about 2019). Some background on the complete study: Donor HLA type was relevant to the analysis, as public TCR beta signatures indicated carriage of CMV infection together with the matching HLA type.

This clonotype was seen a single time. Its binding antigen is unknown. Base qualities are missing; no much larger clone stands one base away. On its own, one read is weak support. The investigation overall reported the following: Cumulative frequency of public TCR beta family members discriminated carriers of CMV infection plus the relevant HLA type in this cohort and an independent approximately 350-donor cohort. The ex vivo response was dominated by HLA-C-restricted CMV-specific TCR beta clonotypes, and the single most frequent clonotype in two of eight donors was supplied by these HLA-C-restricted clonotypes.

TCRdb records Illumina HiSeq 1500 as the sequencer. TCRdb's own reprocessing of the public reads used fastp at Q25 and MiXCR and kept productive beta chains. One record per CDR3 amino acid sequence lists the most common genes and DNA. Here the sample has about 130,000 distinct CDR3 sequences; roughly a quarter occur a single time. The biggest ten clones account for almost 35% of the sample. CDR3 length: 14 amino acids, cysteine to phenylalanine. CDR3 DNA is the only sequence kept; it has 42 bases, read in frame from the first base. V lost 5 bases and J lost 10 bases, and the count of bases not matched to a germline gene is 5. From a lookup of the germline V gene, CDR1 and CDR2 are SGHAT and FQNNGV.

Recombination joined TRBV11-2 with TRBJ1-6; 10 bases in the middle match TRBD1. The sample consisted of PBMCs, sequenced either directly or after in vitro stimulation (not recorded which). The sequence was obtained from a human donor in good health (CMV status not recorded). Some clones in this sample may be carry-over from other donors' samples. The nucleotide sequence reads TGTGCCAGCAGCCCGGGACAGGGGACGTCACCCCTCCACTTT. Its protein reads: CASSPGQGTSPLHF.